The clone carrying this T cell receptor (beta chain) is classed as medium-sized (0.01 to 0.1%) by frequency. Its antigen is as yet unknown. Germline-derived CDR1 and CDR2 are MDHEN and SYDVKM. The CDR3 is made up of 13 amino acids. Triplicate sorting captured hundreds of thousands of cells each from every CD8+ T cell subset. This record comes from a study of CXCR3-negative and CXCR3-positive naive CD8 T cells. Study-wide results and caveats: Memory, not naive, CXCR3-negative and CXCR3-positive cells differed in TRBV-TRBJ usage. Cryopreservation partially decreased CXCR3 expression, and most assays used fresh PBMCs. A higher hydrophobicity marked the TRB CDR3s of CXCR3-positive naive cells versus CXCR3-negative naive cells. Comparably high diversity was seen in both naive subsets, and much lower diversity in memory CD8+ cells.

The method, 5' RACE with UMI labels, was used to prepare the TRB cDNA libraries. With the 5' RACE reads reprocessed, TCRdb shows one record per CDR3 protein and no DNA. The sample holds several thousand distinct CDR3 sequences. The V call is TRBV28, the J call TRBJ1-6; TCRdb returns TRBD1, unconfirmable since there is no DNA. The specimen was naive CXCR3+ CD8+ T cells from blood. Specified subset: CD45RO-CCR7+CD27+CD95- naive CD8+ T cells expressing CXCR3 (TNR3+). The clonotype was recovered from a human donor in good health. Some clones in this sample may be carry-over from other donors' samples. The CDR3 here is CASSFPPESPLHF.